The source of this TCR beta chain is a study of shared clonotypes between healthy human individuals. Naive CD8 cells lacked CD45RO and underwent positive selection for CCR7, leaving out terminally differentiated effector memory CD45RA+ cells. The germline V and J ends were trimmed by 0 bases and 0 bases, with 12 bases remaining between them. The CDR3 loop spans 17 amino acids. CDR1 LGHNA and CDR2 YSLEER come from the germline V gene. In the authors' methods: ImmunoSEQ gave junction-only sequences without quality scores, so filtering differed. Assay used: immunoSEQ multiplex PCR; TCRdb lists only in-frame clones, some missing. V and J calls plus clone size are reproduced from that table; the DNA served to infer D and trimming. Of roughly 2 million clones listed, about 95% are singletons.

The TCR originated in a man aged 18 to 29 in good health. The V gene is TRBV4-3, the J gene TRBJ2-1, with D unclear. Sequenced material: naive CD8+ T cells sorted from blood. The CDR3 spells CASSQDGRLSSYNEQFF. The CDR3, as DNA: TGCGCCAGCAGCCAAGACGGACGCCTGAGCTCCTACAATGAGCAGTTCTTC.